A single sample is the source of the 10 T cell receptor beta chains below, sequenced in a study of blood T cell repertoires in COVID-19. Libraries were prepared by immunoSEQ multiplex PCR; TCRdb keeps only in-frame clonotypes and omits some of them. The data contain some 200,000 clones, approximately 84% of them singletons. The sequenced sample consisted of PBMCs or T cells enriched from blood (not recorded which). The origin of the receptors is a man aged 35 to 55 who had recovered from COVID-19.

This chain connects TRBV7-2 to TRBJ2-7; 11 bases line up with TRBD1. V shed 5 bases and J 1 base; nucleotides not matched to a gene: 4. The germline V gene encodes CDR1 SGHTA and CDR2 FQGNSA. This CDR3 contains 15 residues. The CDR3 DNA follows: TGTGCCAGCAGCGTAGGGACAGGGGGTTCCTACGAGCAGTACTTC. This sequence encodes CASSVGTGGSYEQYF. The complete variable domain, with remaining parts taken from reference TRBV7-2 and TRBJ2-7, reads GAGVSQSPSNKVTEKGKDVELRCDPISGHTALYWYRQSLGQGLEFLIYFQGNSAPDKSGLPSDRFSAERTGGSVSTLTIQRTQQEDSAVYLCASSVGTGGSYEQYFGPGTRLTVT.

The chain couples TRBV10-3 to TRBJ2-1; TRBD1 is a possible D gene (6 bases). Germline V gene data show CDR1 as ENHRY and CDR2 as SYGVKD. Trimming removed 11 bases at V and 5 bases at J, with 19 bases between. This CDR3 has 14 amino acids. The CDR3 nucleotides read TGTGCCCACAGACGGCAGGGGAACGACAATGAGCAGTTCTTC. The encoded protein is CAHRRQGNDNEQFF.

The genes are TRBV27 and TRBJ1-1, with D uncertain. From germline, CDR1 is MNHEY and CDR2 SMNVEV (reference sequence). Trimming removed 5 bases at V and 2 bases at J, with 18 bases between. This CDR3 is 16 amino acids long. CDR3 residues: CASSIGRFSFNTEAFF. The CDR3 coding sequence is TGTGCCAGCAGTATAGGGAGGTTTTCCTTCAACACTGAAGCTTTCTTT.

V and J are TRBV30 and TRBJ2-7; 9 nucleotides match TRBD2. The CDR3 is 15 amino acids. J gave up 5 bases and V 1 base, and 9 bases lay outside the gene matches. Germline loops: CDR1 GTSNPN, CDR2 SVGIG (reference sequence). The CDR3 region is CAWSALPSGGHEQYF. The CDR3 region has the DNA TGTGCCTGGAGTGCTCTCCCGAGCGGGGGGCACGAGCAGTACTTC.

The gene calls are TRBV19 and TRBJ2-5, with TRBD2 matching 7 bases. Germline V gene lookup returns CDR1 LNHDA and CDR2 SQIVND (reference sequence). The CDR3 contains 12 residues. The J segment lost 5 bases and the V segment lost 8 bases, leaving 5 bases of the junction unmatched. The CDR3 DNA sequence: TGTGCCAGTTCAAGGGAGGGGGAGACCCAGTACTTC. Amino acid sequence: CASSREGETQYF.

This clone came up a few times. The J gene is TRBJ2-5, the V gene TRBV27; 9 bases are a match to TRBD2. This CDR3 spans 16 amino acids. The junction had 6 bases not matched to a gene; V was cut back by 2 bases and J by 2 bases. Germline CDR1 MNHEY, CDR2 SMNVEV (reference sequence). The CDR3 DNA is TGTGCCAGCAGTTTAGGTAGCGGGGGTTTACAAGAGACCCAGTACTTC. As protein: CASSLGSGGLQETQYF.

The rearrangement joins TRBV28 to TRBJ2-5; 10 bases are a match to TRBD2. V dropped 3 bases and J dropped 5; count of bases not matched to a gene: 9. The germline gives CDR1 MDHEN, CDR2 SYDVKM. CDR3 length equals 16 residues. The chain's CDR3 is CASSLRTSGAWETQYF. The CDR3 nucleotides are TGTGCCAGCAGTTTGAGAACTAGCGGGGCGTGGGAGACCCAGTACTTC.

The chain joins TRBV7-9 to TRBJ1-1, with a weak D call TRBD1 (5 bases). The V gene's germline CDR1 is SEHNR and CDR2 FQNEAQ (reference sequence). The CDR3 consists of 15 residues. Trimming pared 6 bases from V and 1 base from J, leaving 15 bases between. Here the CDR3 DNA reads TGTGCCAGCAGTTTGGCCGGGGGATCGAACACTGAAGCTTTCTTT. It specifies CASSLAGGSNTEAFF.

The J gene is TRBJ1-5, the V gene TRBV18; D may be TRBD1 (5 bases). The CDR3 length is 14 residues. V lost 6 bases and J 0 bases, leaving 9 bases between the germline ends. Germline CDR1 reads KGHSH; CDR2 reads LQKENI. CDR3 bases: TGTGCCAGCTCGCCGACAGATAGCAATCAGCCCCAGCATTTT. This sequence encodes CASSPTDSNQPQHF. Based on the CDR3 plus reference TRBV18 and TRBJ1-5, the full variable domain is NAGVMQNPRHLVRRRGQEARLRCSPMKGHSHVYWYRQLPEEGLKFMVYLQKENIIDESGMPKERFSAEFPKEGPSILRIQQVVRGDSAAYFCASSPTDSNQPQHFGDGTRLSIL.

This clone has a single count. The same CDR3 is also encoded by other DNA sequences in this sample. The chain's CDR3 is CASSLAGSGGYTF. In DNA, the CDR3 is TGCGCCAGCAGCTTGGCGGGGTCAGGTGGCTACACCTTC. The genes are TRBV5-1 and TRBJ1-2; D is unclear. From germline, CDR1 is SGHRS and CDR2 YFSETQ. V gave up 0 bases and J gave up 7 bases, with 10 bases separating them. The CDR3 is 13 amino acids.